Following are 26 T cell receptor beta chains from one sample sequenced in a study of blood T cell repertoires in COVID-19. Assay used: immunoSEQ multiplex PCR; TCRdb lists only in-frame clones, some missing. The table shows about 410,000 clones, with 70% to 90% occurring only once. Sequencing was done on a sample of peripheral blood. The receptors were sampled from a woman in her 30s with active or convalescent COVID-19.

The chain joins TRBV18 to TRBJ1-1; no clear D gene. This CDR3 is 13 amino acids long. Trimming took off 6 bases at V and 0 bases at J, with 8 bases between the two ends. Germline V gene sequence: CDR1 KGHSH, CDR2 LQKENI. The CDR3 loop reads CASSPTMNTEAFF. The CDR3 nucleotides read TGTGCCAGCTCGCCTACGATGAACACTGAAGCTTTCTTT.

This clone is a singleton in its sample. This sequence joins TRBV11-3 and TRBJ2-5; 8 positions match TRBD1. Germline CDR1 SGHNT, CDR2 YENEEA. The V gene end was trimmed by 1 base and the J gene end by 5 bases; junction bases not matched to a gene: 6. There are 15 residues in the CDR3. CDR3 in DNA: TGTGCCAGCAGCTTAGGGACAGGGAGTCTTGAGACCCAGTACTTC. Translating gives CASSLGTGSLETQYF.

The chain employs TRBV6-1 and TRBJ2-4; TRBD1 agrees at 7 bases. V was clipped by 3 bases and J by 0 bases; unmatched bases: 5. This CDR3 has 16 amino acids. Germline CDR1 and CDR2: MNHNS and SASEGT. CDR3 residues: CASSDGTVIAKNIQYF. For the CDR3, the DNA is TGTGCCAGCAGTGACGGGACAGTGATAGCCAAAAACATTCAGTACTTC.

The chain recombines TRBV5-4 with TRBJ2-5, with 12 bases that match TRBD2. The length of the CDR3 is 17 residues. V trimming: 1 base; J trimming: 5 bases; junction bases outside the gene matches: 9. Per the germline V gene, CDR1 is SGHNT and CDR2 is YYREEE (reference sequence). The CDR3 DNA reads as TGTGCCAGCAGCTTGTATTCTAGCGGGAGGGCCGGTGAGACCCAGTACTTC. It is translated as CASSLYSSGRAGETQYF.

The CDR3 sequence: CASSEALAGAEQYF. The CDR3 region has the DNA TGTGCCAGCAGTGAAGCTCTAGCGGGAGCCGAGCAGTACTTC. The V and J genes are TRBV6-1 and TRBJ2-7, with TRBD2 identical over 10 bases. The CDR3 runs 14 residues. CDR1 is MNHNS, CDR2 SASEGT, per germline. Losses at the gene ends were 0 bases for V and 6 bases for J; bases not matched to a gene: 2.

The rearrangement links TRBV3-1 (or the pseudogene TRBV3-2) to TRBJ2-5; the D gene is possibly TRBD2 (5 bases). CDR3 length: 16 amino acids. Germline assignment: CDR1 LGHDT and CDR2 YNNKEL (reference sequence). The germline V and J ends were trimmed by 3 bases and 5 bases, with 19 bases remaining between them. The CDR3 DNA follows: TGTGCCAGCAGCCATGGTTCTAGCCTTCTATATGAGACCCAGTACTTC. Its translation: CASSHGSSLLYETQYF.

This clone was counted between two and nine times. This CDR3 reads CASSSDRAEGYTF. Written as DNA, the CDR3 is TGCGCCAGCAGCTCCGACAGGGCCGAAGGCTACACCTTC. V gene TRBV5-1 combines with J gene TRBJ1-2; 7 nucleotides agree with TRBD1. With V trimmed by 3 bases and J by 8 bases, 7 bases remained unmatched. Germline V gene data show CDR1 as SGHRS and CDR2 as YFSETQ. CDR3 size: 13 residues. The whole variable domain, remainder taken from reference TRBV5-1 and TRBJ1-2, is KAGVTQTPRYLIKTRGQQVTLSCSPISGHRSVSWYQQTPGQGLQFLFEYFSETQRNKGNFPGRFSGRQFSNSRSEMNVSTLELGDSALYLCASSSDRAEGYTFGSGTRLTVV.

This clone appeared a few times. The chain uses TRBV5-1 and TRBJ2-1; a weak D match, TRBD2 (6 bases). Germline CDR1 SGHRS, CDR2 YFSETQ. V lost 0 bases and J lost 7, with 14 bases in between. CDR3 size: 15 residues. The CDR3 spells CASSLEAGGGNEQFF. The CDR3 bases are TGCGCCAGCAGCTTGGAGGCGGGTGGGGGGAATGAGCAGTTCTTC.

The chain has TRBV29-1 and TRBJ2-7; TRBD1 matches at 8 bases. From germline, CDR1 is SQVTM and CDR2 ANQGSEA. The CDR3 extends over 12 amino acids. The trim removed 5 bases at V and 2 bases at J, leaving 2 bases unmatched. CDR3 in DNA: TGCAGCGTTAAGACAGGGGCCTACGAGCAGTACTTC. This translates into CSVKTGAYEQYF.

The rearrangement uses TRBV10-3 and TRBJ1-2; 9 positions agree with TRBD1. The CDR3 consists of 13 residues. The J segment lost 9 bases and the V segment lost 4 bases, leaving 6 bases of the junction unmatched. The V gene's germline CDR1 is ENHRY and CDR2 SYGVKD. The CDR3 sequence is CAISVQGAERYTF. CDR3 DNA: TGTGCCATCAGTGTACAGGGGGCCGAGCGCTACACCTTC.

The chain carries TRBV19 and TRBJ1-2, with TRBD1 matching over 9 bases. The CDR3 extends over 12 amino acids. With V trimmed by 9 bases and J by 4 bases, 3 bases remained unmatched. The germline V gene encodes CDR1 LNHDA and CDR2 SQIVND (reference sequence). The CDR3 region is CASKDRGYGYTF. DNA of the CDR3: TGTGCCAGCAAGGACAGGGGCTATGGCTACACCTTC.

The chain has TRBV12-5 and TRBJ1-1, with 7 nucleotides matching TRBD1. V shed 2 bases, J shed 5 bases, and the junction held 14 bases outside the gene matches. The germline V gene has CDR1 LGHNT and CDR2 FRNRAP. The CDR3 has 17 residues. DNA of the CDR3: TGTGCTAGTGGTTTGTTTGCTTTGTCAGGGGGGAAAACTGAAGCTTTCTTT. This gives the protein CASGLFALSGGKTEAFF.

The rearrangement joins TRBV18 to TRBJ1-6; 8 bases agree with TRBD1. The CDR3 is made up of 14 amino acids. Germline lookup yields CDR1 KGHSH and CDR2 LQKENI. V lost 3 bases and J lost 9; bases outside the gene matches: 4. The CDR3 sequence: CASSPTGEGSPLHF. The DNA of the CDR3 is TGTGCCAGCTCACCGACAGGGGAGGGTTCACCCCTCCACTTT.

The CDR3: CASSLNAGTGELFF. As DNA, the CDR3 is TGTGCCAGCAGCTTAAACGCGGGAACCGGGGAGCTGTTTTTT. The chain recombines TRBV11-2 with TRBJ2-2, with D perhaps matching TRBD2 (6 bases). Germline CDR1 and CDR2: SGHAT and FQNNGV. Trimming stripped 2 bases from V and 5 bases from J, with 9 bases between. The CDR3 is 14 residues long.

V gene TRBV27 combines with J gene TRBJ1-2; maybe TRBD1 (6 bases). This CDR3 has 15 amino acids. In germline, CDR1 is MNHEY, CDR2 SMNVEV (reference sequence). Trimming removed 3 bases from V and 2 bases from J, with 13 bases in between. CDR3 sequence: CASSLGRGENYGYTF. The DNA of the CDR3 is TGTGCCAGCAGTTTGGGCAGGGGAGAAAACTATGGCTACACCTTC.

The chain has TRBV18 and TRBJ2-1; TRBD2 agrees at 13 bases. Germline values: CDR1 KGHSH, CDR2 LQKENI. This CDR3 contains 16 residues. Trimming cost V 2 bases and J 6 bases; bases outside gene matches: 4. The CDR3 protein is CASSPGGLAGLNEQFF. CDR3 nucleotide sequence: TGTGCCAGCTCACCAGGGGGACTAGCGGGACTCAATGAGCAGTTCTTC.

Note on this clone: A read error may produce the germline difference seen at one junction end. The chain joins TRBV6-5 to TRBJ1-1; D is unclear. The germline gives CDR1 MNHEY, CDR2 SVGAGI. The CDR3 extends over 15 amino acids. This CDR3 reads CASSYSRGMNSEAFF. CDR3 nucleotide sequence: TGTGCCAGCAGTTACTCGAGAGGGATGAACTCTGAAGCTTTCTTT.

The chain is built from TRBV27 and TRBJ2-1; 7 positions agree with TRBD1. Trimming removed 6 bases from V and 1 base from J; junction bases left unmatched: 6. The CDR3 runs to 15 residues. Looked up from germline, CDR1 is MNHEY and CDR2 is SMNVEV (reference sequence). The CDR3 DNA sequence: TGTGCCAGCAGACTCGACAGGGCGTCCTACAATGAGCAGTTCTTC. Translation: CASRLDRASYNEQFF.

This clone was seen just once. This chain connects TRBV10-3 to TRBJ1-5; 7 positions agree with TRBD1. The CDR3 contains 17 residues. V lost 0 bases, J lost 5 bases, and 10 bases stayed unmatched. In germline, CDR1 is ENHRY, CDR2 SYGVKD. This chain's CDR3 is CAISESEEQGRYQPQHF. As DNA, the CDR3 is TGTGCCATCAGTGAGTCAGAAGAACAGGGGAGGTATCAGCCCCAGCATTTT.

V usage is TRBV6-6 and J usage is TRBJ1-1; no firm D call. The ends were cut back, 6 bases at V and 4 bases at J, with 12 bases in the middle. The CDR3 runs to 13 residues. Germline-derived CDR1 and CDR2 are MNHNY and SVGAGI (reference sequence). The CDR3 here is CASRPGQATEAFF. The CDR3 DNA is TGTGCCAGCAGACCAGGTCAGGCCACTGAAGCTTTCTTT.

The gene calls are TRBV9 and TRBJ1-2, with TRBD1 matching over 12 bases. The CDR3 length is 17 residues. V shed 0 bases and J 8 bases; nucleotides not matched to a gene: 11. Germline CDR1 SGDLS, CDR2 YYNGEE. The CDR3 reads CASSVEYWGQGASGYTF. In nucleotides, the CDR3 is TGTGCCAGCAGCGTAGAGTACTGGGGACAGGGGGCGTCAGGCTACACCTTC.

The chain has TRBV5-4 and TRBJ1-3; the match to TRBD1 covers 7 bases. After removal of 4 bases from V and 0 bases from J, the junction contained 7 bases not matched to a gene. Looked up from germline, CDR1 is SGHNT and CDR2 is YYREEE (reference sequence). The CDR3 has 16 residues. This CDR3 reads CASSRGQVSSGNTIYF. In DNA form, the CDR3 reads TGTGCCAGCAGCCGCGGACAGGTCAGCTCTGGAAACACCATATATTTT. Based on the CDR3 plus reference TRBV5-4 and TRBJ1-3, the full variable domain is ETGVTQSPTHLIKTRGQQVTLRCSSQSGHNTVSWYQQALGQGPQFIFQYYREEENGRGNFPPRFSGLQFPNYSSELNVNALELDDSALYLCASSRGQVSSGNTIYFGEGSWLTVV.

This chain connects TRBV11-2 to TRBJ1-3; D possibly corresponds to TRBD1 (5 bases). Deletions cut 1 base from V and 4 bases from J, with 5 bases between. CDR3 length equals 13 residues. The germline V gene encodes CDR1 SGHAT and CDR2 FQNNGV. The CDR3 DNA follows: TGTGCCAGCAGCTTAGGACAGGGAAACACCATATATTTT. Translating it yields CASSLGQGNTIYF.

In its sample, this clone was seen once. The chain couples TRBV9 to TRBJ2-1, with D possibly matching TRBD2 (6 bases). The V gene's germline CDR1 is SGDLS and CDR2 YYNGEE. The CDR3 is 13 residues long. The V gene lost 5 bases and the J gene lost 12 bases, with 18 bases spanning the gap. DNA for the CDR3: TGTGCCAGCAGTACCACCGGGGGTGACCCGCAGTTCTTC. As protein: CASSTTGGDPQFF.

This clone has a single count. This chain links TRBV6-5 with TRBJ1-6, with 9 positions matching TRBD1. The V gene's germline CDR1 is MNHEY and CDR2 SVGAGI. Trimming at V came to 8 bases and at J to 7 bases, leaving 9 bases not matched to a gene. The length of the CDR3 is 15 residues. CDR3 residues: CASLEQGAENSPLHF. The CDR3 coding sequence is TGTGCCAGCCTTGAACAGGGGGCAGAAAATTCACCCCTCCACTTT.

This chain joins TRBV5-1 and TRBJ2-1; a weak D match, TRBD2 (6 bases). Germline loops: CDR1 SGHRS, CDR2 YFSETQ. There are 15 residues in the CDR3. Trimming cost V 0 bases and J 5 bases, with 12 bases left between them. CDR3 DNA: TGCGCCAGCAGCTTGGAGGGAGGAGGGAACAATGAGCAGTTCTTC. Translation gives CASSLEGGGNNEQFF.